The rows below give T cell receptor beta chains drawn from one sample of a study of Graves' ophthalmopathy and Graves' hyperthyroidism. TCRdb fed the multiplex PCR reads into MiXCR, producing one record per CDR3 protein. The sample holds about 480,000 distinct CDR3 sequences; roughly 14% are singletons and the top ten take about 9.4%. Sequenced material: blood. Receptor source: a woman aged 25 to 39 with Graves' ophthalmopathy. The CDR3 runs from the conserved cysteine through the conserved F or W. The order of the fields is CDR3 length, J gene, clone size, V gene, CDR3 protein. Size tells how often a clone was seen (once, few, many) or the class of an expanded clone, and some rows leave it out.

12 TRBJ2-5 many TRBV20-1 CSAGPPKETQYF
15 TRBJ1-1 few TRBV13 CASSFQVSRGTEAFF
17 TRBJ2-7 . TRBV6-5 CASSLEGWGGLADEQYF
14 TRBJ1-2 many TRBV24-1 CATSGGTGGSGYTF
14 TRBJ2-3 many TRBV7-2 CASSPSYLADTQYF
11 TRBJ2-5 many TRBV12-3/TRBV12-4 CASSSAGAQYF
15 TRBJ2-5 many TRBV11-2 CASSLEFSQGWAQYF
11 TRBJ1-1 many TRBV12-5 CASGLWAEAFF
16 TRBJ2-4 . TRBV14 CASSPATGGTKNIQYF
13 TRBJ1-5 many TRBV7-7 CASSLAEDQPQHF
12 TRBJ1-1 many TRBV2 CASSPDSLEAFF
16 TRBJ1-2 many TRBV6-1 CASSPGVRPIAYGYTF
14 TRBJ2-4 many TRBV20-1 CSANKDRVKNIQYF
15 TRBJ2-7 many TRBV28 CASRRTSGNSYEQYF
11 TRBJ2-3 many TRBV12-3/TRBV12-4 CASSLERGQYF
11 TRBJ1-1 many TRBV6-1 CASDRDTEAFF
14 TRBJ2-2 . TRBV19 CASRPGFNTGELFF
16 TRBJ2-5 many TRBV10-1 CASSYVRVWPSETQYF
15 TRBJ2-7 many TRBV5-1 CASSPSDRVVGEQYF
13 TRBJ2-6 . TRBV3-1 CASSQRGANVLTF
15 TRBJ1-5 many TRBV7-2 CASSLGGGGNQPQHF
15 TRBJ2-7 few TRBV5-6 CASSLVPAGLYEQYF
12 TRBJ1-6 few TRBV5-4 CASSYESAALHF
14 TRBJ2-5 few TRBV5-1 CASSGQGAKETQYF
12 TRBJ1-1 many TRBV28 CASSPLGGKAFF
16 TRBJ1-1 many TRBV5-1 CASSLAPASMNTEAFF
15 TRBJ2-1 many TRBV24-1 CATSDLDRGHNEQFF
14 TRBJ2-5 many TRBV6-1 CASSRSGAKQTQYF
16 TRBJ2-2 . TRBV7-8 CASSLAPAGGPGELFF
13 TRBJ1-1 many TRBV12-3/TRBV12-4 CASSLKGDTEAFF
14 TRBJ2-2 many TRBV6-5 CASSYRDNTGELFF
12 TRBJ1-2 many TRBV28 CASSEALEGYTF
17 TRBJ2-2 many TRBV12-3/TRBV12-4 CASRPPSPQTNTGELFF
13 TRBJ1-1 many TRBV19 CASSIKGLTEAFF
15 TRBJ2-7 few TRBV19 CASSTGLAVAYEQYF
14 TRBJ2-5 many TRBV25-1 CASSVRGGEETQYF
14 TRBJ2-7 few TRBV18 CASCPGTGDYEQYF
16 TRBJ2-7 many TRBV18 CASSPITGRPSYEQYF
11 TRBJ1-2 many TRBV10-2 CASSERLGYTF
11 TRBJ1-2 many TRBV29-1 CSVGGSDGYTF
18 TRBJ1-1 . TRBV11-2 CASSLGNEKTAWGTEAFF
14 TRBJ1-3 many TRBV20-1 CSVTTLGYGNTIYF
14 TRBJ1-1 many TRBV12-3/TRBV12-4 CASSLRDRYTEAFF
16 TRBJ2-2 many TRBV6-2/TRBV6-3 CASSYSSGRYPGELFF
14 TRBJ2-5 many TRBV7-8 CASSRPGQEETQYF